This T cell receptor beta chain appears in the sequencing data of a study of shared clonotypes between healthy human individuals. Germline values: CDR1 SGHRS, CDR2 YFSETQ. V shed 8 bases and J 6 bases; nucleotides not matched to a gene: 10. CDR3 length: 14 amino acids. TCRdb's table, derived via immunoSEQ multiplex PCR, lists solely in-frame clones and lacks some. Of some 2,400,000 clones listed, almost 96% are singletons. Sequenced sample: naive CD4+ T cells sorted from blood. Subset reported: CD45RA+ positively selected. This clonotype originated in a man between 18 and 29 years old in good health. The chain joins TRBV5-1 to TRBJ2-7; 11 nucleotides agree with TRBD1. This chain's CDR3 is CASGGTGGSSEQYF. In DNA form, the CDR3 reads TGCGCCAGTGGCGGGACAGGGGGTTCGTCCGAGCAGTACTTC.